This T cell receptor (beta chain) was documented in a study of blood T cell repertoires in COVID-19. In the study overall: Acute and convalescent COVID-19 samples came from the United States, Italy and Spain.

Assay: immunoSEQ multiplex PCR; the TCRdb copy retains only in-frame clones and omits some. The repertoire holds about 150,000 clones, under 85% seen once, with 3.7% in the top ten. The origin of this receptor is a woman aged 80 or over with acute or convalescent COVID-19. The sequenced material came from peripheral blood.

The CDR3 protein is CASSLTQGDGYTF. CDR3 nucleotides: TGTGCCAGCAGCTTAACGCAGGGCGATGGCTACACCTTC. The rearrangement joins TRBV7-9 to TRBJ1-2; a possible D gene is TRBD1 (5 bases). The germline gives CDR1 SEHNR, CDR2 FQNEAQ (reference sequence). This CDR3 region has 13 residues. Trimming cost V 2 bases and J 6 bases, with 10 bases left between them. The whole variable domain, remainder taken from reference TRBV7-9 and TRBJ1-2, is DTGVSQNPRHKITKRGQNVTFRCDPISEHNRLYWYRQTLGQGPEFLTYFQNEAQLEKSRLLSDRFSAERPKGSFSTLEIQRTEQGDSAMYLCASSLTQGDGYTFGSGTRLTVV.